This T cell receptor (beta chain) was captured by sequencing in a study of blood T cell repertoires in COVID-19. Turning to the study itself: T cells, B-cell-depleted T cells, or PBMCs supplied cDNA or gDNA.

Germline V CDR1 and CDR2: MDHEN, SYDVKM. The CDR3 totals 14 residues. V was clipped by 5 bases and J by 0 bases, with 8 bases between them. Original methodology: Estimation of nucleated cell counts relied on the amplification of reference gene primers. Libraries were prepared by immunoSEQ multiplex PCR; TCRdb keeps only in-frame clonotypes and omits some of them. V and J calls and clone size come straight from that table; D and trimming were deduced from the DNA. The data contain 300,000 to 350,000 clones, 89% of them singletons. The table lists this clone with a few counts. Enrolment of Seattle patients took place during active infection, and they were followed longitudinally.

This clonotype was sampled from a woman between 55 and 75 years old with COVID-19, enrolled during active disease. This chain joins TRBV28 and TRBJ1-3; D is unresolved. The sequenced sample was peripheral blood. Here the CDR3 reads CASSRGNSGNTIYF. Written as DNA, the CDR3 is TGTGCCAGCAGTCGAGGAAACTCTGGAAACACCATATATTTT.